This T cell receptor (beta chain) originates from a study of cytomegalovirus exposure and HLA in healthy donors (dated by TCRdb to 2016 to 2017). With regard to the full study: According to an earlier analysis of a few hundred of the donors, about 170 million T cells yielded 117 million unique TCR beta sequences and 276 Gb of sequence data. Among about 400 genotyped donors of the cohort, an average of around 250,000 unique TCR beta nucleotide sequences was sequenced per donor, of which roughly 17% were non-productive. A later analysis re-analyzed previously published TCR beta repertoires from about 600 donors and added high-resolution HLA genotyping to study TCR occurrence patterns. All discovery cohort repertoires had been generated on a single sequencing platform. Rather than drawing on any new phenotypic data, the later analysis identified candidate immune exposures from TCR beta sequences and the way those sequences occurred across donors. Because of strong linkage in the cohort, five DR-DQ haplotypes were treated as single units for association and clustering. The study combined high-throughput TCR immunosequencing, statistical association of individual TCRs with disease status, and machine learning to predict cytomegalovirus infection status. An earlier analysis of 500 to 750 of the donors applied high-throughput TCR beta sequencing to assess whether each TCR beta V gene segment acted as functional or pseudogenic. In a later genetic analysis, genome-wide SNP genotypes for about three fifths of the roughly 670 donors were used, and that subset was treated as a discovery cohort. Approximately 300 gigabases of sequencing data and around 85 million unique TCR sequences made up an early release that covered several hundred HLA-typed donors. The study was designed to test whether signatures of past pathogen exposure could be identified by cataloging public T cell receptors. The study used immunosequencing to profile the T cell repertoires of 670 or so subjects and linked those repertoires to cytomegalovirus serostatus. Of the approximately 370 genotyped donors, 65% to 90% were placed in the genetic ancestry cluster associated with self-reported Caucasian donors. Class I and class II HLA loci were covered by the typing at four-digit resolution. Donor age, sex, ethnicity and CMV serostatus were compiled together with the repertoire data. A separate validation cohort of roughly 130 different subjects was used in addition to the roughly 700-subject first cohort. The number of donors typed differed by locus, with about 629-640 for A, B, C, DRB1 and DQB1, around 500 for DQA1, 600 to 610 for DPA1, and some 470 for DPB1. General conclusions and limits of the study: A later analysis found that HLA-associated TCR beta chains were more clonally expanded and had lower generation probabilities than equally common non-associated chains. An earlier analysis of around 500 of the donors showed that most TCR beta V segments appeared in productive rearrangements either about 87% or about 30% of the time, which broadly matched IMGT annotations. Cytomegalovirus status was reported to be diagnosed by the classifier with high specificity and sensitivity in both the original and validation cohorts. The study gave a list of 150 to 200 TCR beta chains associated with cytomegalovirus. Presence/absence analyses assumed roughly uniform sequencing depth across donors, an assumption that may not hold. The earlier analysis of 450 to 700 of the donors excluded approximately 17 rarely observed V segments, including chromosome 9 orphons, because counts were too low. An association between a missense DCLRE1C variant and V-gene and J-gene trimming of TCR beta chains was found in a later genetic analysis and replicated in an independent cohort. A group of highly shared sequence variants was considered likely to be a technical artifact of the sequencing pipeline. In a later analysis, the rate of TCR association differed among HLA loci, with DRB1 alleles having the most associated TCRs and HLA-C alleles having the fewest. Only TCR beta chains were sequenced in this cohort, and the absence of alpha or paired-chain data limited detectable features. A further reported finding was that TCR beta sequences accurately predicted the HLA-A and HLA-B alleles for most subjects in the first cohort. Assigning TCR associations to individual alleles was difficult when HLA alleles, especially DR and DQ, strongly co-occurred. A later analysis reported that several top co-occurrence clusters appeared linked to parvovirus B19, influenza, CMV and Epstein-Barr virus. Some IMGT-functional V segments, including TRBV6-2 and TRBV6-3, could not be told apart with the 87-base-pair reads, so those segments were excluded. Because some donors lacked HLA typing at each locus, the association tests relied only on the typed subset. While some public TCRs were present in many individuals, most TCR sequences turned up only very rarely across donors. Most CMV-associated TCR beta chains appeared to be HLA-restricted in a later analysis, and the HLA associations seemed to be driven largely by CMV exposure. Specific HLA alleles were associated with 18,000 or so TCR beta sequences at a false discovery rate of 0.05 in a later analysis. A later genetic analysis reported fewer N-insertions in productive TCRs among donors in an Asian-associated ancestry cluster than the roughly 700-donor mean. A few of the identified cytomegalovirus-associated TCR beta chains were confirmed in vitro to be specific for cytomegalovirus antigens. The authors suggested that the approach could potentially be generalized to other disease states and immunological phenotypes. For the cohort, immune exposure information was limited to CMV serostatus. Correlated functional status among segregating V segments might be attributable to linkage disequilibrium, but an unknown experimental factor could not be ruled out.

The library was built by means of the immunoSEQ multiplex PCR assay. The multiplex PCR relied on a mix of 60 forward primers for TCR Vbeta segments and 13 reverse primers for TCR Jbeta segments. Amplification of the CDR3 region of rearranged TCR beta genes was performed with a multiplex PCR assay on genomic DNA. The Illumina HiSeq System was used to sequence the amplified TCR beta libraries as 87-base-pair reads. The original pipeline was this. In a later analysis, tens of millions of unique TCR beta chains were counted across the roughly 610 repertoires, and roughly 11 million of these chains were shared by at least two donors. To remove PCR and sequencing errors, raw reads were error-corrected and collapsed into unique sequences using a nearest-neighbor algorithm that merged closely related sequences. Alignment of CDR3 sequences to IMGT reference sequences was used to assign V, D and J gene segments. Each retained sequence needed at least a six-nucleotide match to both a V gene segment and a J gene segment. Rearrangements were called productive when the CDR3 lacked stop codons and stayed in frame with V and J; all others were non-productive. Following IMGT convention, CDR3 was defined as the stretch from the second conserved V-encoded cysteine to the conserved J-encoded phenylalanine. The earlier analysis of about 590 of the donors excluded sequences that lacked an unambiguous match to a single V gene segment. An earlier analysis of some 500 of the donors classified V segments as functional when productive rearrangements were above 56.7% and as segregating when the standard deviation between donors was above 5%. To diagnose cytomegalovirus status from the catalog of TCR beta chain sequences, a statistical classification framework was built. A later analysis assigned V and J genes by comparing TCR nucleotide sequences with IMGT/GENE-DB human TR gene sequences. In a later analysis, CDR3 sequences and most-parsimonious VDJ recombination scenarios were assigned using the TCRdist pipeline. In a later analysis, each TCR beta chain was defined by its CDR3 amino acid sequence together with its V-gene family, and reads without a unique V-gene family were excluded. A later analysis removed several hundred highly shared, low-generation-probability nucleotide sequences to deal with suspected cross-contamination and a sequencing artifact. In a later analysis, a clonal expansion index for each public chain was calculated from normalized within-repertoire ranks of inferred template counts. In a later analysis, generation probabilities were computed with a VDJ recombination model fitted to out-of-frame rearrangements, and the resulting probabilities were checked against IGoR. Hypergeometric tests were used in a later analysis to score TCR-TCR, TCR-HLA and TCR-CMV co-occurrence, with a repertoire-size bias correction applied to the TCR pairs. False discovery rates were estimated in a later analysis by permuting HLA or CMV assignments 20 times. In a later analysis, co-occurring TCRs were grouped using DBSCAN, with TCRdist sequence similarity added in when clustering inside HLA-allele-positive subsets. For co-occurrence clustering, repertoires with fewer than 30,000 or more than 120,000 public chains were excluded, along with a handful of repertoires with anomalous nucleotide sharing. TCRdb limited this immuneACCESS table to in-frame rearrangements with V and J called. A share of clones is missing; checked studies link under half to unresolved V genes, and the rest is unexplained. The V and J calls and clone size were taken over from that table, and D and trimming were inferred from the DNA. The sample table lists about 120,000 clones, roughly 80% of them with a count of one. The ten top clones hold 2% to 2.5% of the sample.

The cohort was made up of approximately 670 healthy bone marrow donors. Cohort members were all nominally healthy when sampled, although unrecorded immune exposures were likely present. The donor was CMV seronegative and belonged to the group of several hundred seronegative cohort members. Every donor gave a peripheral blood sample, and the peripheral blood mononuclear cells from that sample were used for TCR beta sequencing. The Qiagen DNeasy Blood Extraction Kit was used to extract genomic DNA from the blood cell samples. The CDR3 measures 18 amino acids from cysteine to phenylalanine. The kept DNA is CDR3 alone, 54 bases in frame from the first base. Sequences LNHDA (CDR1) and SQIVND (CDR2) are obtained from the germline V gene (reference sequence). V lost 2 bases and J lost 6 bases; the stretch between them is 22 bases long. In regard to this clone: Which antigen it targets is not known. It has no much larger one-base neighbor in the sample; base qualities were not kept.

Sequenced material: PBMCs. This TCR was recovered from a man in his thirties or forties in good health and CMV-seronegative. The sequence links TRBV19 to TRBJ2-2, and TRBD1 may be the D gene, going by 5 matching bases. The CDR3 region: CASSIRQIGVTFAGELFF. The sequenced DNA is TGTGCCAGTAGTATACGCCAAATAGGGGTGACTTTCGCCGGGGAGCTGTTTTTT.